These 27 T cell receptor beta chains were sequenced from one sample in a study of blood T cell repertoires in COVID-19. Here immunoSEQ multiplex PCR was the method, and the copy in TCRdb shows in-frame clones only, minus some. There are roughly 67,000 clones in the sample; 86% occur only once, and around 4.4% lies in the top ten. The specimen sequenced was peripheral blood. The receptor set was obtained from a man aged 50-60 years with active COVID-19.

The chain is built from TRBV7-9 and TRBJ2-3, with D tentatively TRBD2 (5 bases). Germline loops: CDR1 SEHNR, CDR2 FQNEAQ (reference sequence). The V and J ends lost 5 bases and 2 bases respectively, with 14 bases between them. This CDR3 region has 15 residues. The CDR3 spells CASSPDGGVTDTQYF. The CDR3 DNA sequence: TGTGCCAGCAGCCCCGACGGAGGAGTCACAGATACGCAGTATTTT.

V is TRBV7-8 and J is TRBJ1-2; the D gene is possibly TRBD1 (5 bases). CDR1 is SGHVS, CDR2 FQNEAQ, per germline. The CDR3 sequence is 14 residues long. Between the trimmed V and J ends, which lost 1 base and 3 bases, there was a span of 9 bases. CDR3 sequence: CASSLGGKHYGYTF. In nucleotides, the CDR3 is TGTGCCAGCAGCTTAGGGGGCAAGCACTATGGCTACACCTTC.

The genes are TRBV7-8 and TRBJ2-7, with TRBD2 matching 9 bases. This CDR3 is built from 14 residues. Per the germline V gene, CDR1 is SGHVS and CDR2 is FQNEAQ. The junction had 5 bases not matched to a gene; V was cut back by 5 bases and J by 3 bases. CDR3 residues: CASSRAGGDYEQYF. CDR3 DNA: TGTGCCAGCAGCCGAGCGGGAGGAGACTACGAGCAGTACTTC.

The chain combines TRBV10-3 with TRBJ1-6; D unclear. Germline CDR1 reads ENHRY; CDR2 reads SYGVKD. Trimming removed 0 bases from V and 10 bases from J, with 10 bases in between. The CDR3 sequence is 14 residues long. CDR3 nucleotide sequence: TGTGCCATCAGTGAGTCGCCCCGAGGGTCACCCCTCCACTTT. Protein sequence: CAISESPRGSPLHF.

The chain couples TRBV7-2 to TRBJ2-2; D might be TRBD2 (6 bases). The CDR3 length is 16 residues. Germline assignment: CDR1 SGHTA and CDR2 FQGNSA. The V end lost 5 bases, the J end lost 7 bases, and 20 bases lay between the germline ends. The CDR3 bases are TGTGCCAGCAGCCTTCAACCCGGAGGGCCGGGCGGGGAGCTGTTTTTT. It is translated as CASSLQPGGPGGELFF.

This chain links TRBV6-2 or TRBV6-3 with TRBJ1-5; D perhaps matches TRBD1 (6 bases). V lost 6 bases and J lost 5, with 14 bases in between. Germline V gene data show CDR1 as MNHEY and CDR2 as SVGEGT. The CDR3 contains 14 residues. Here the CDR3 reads CASSPSGGHQPQHF. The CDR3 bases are TGTGCCAGCAGCCCTAGTGGGGGCCATCAGCCCCAGCATTTT.

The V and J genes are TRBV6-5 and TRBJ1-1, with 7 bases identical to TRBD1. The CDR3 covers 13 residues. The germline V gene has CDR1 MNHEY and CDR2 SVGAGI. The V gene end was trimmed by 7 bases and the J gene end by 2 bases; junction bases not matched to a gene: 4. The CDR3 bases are TGTGCCAGCAAGAGACAGGGTAACACTGAAGCTTTCTTT. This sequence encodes CASKRQGNTEAFF.

DNA for the CDR3: TGTGCCAGCAGCGCCCTTTCCGACAGGGACGAGCAGTACTTC. Translation gives CASSALSDRDEQYF. The V call is TRBV9, the J call TRBJ2-7, with TRBD1 matching 7 bases. After removal of 3 bases from V and 5 bases from J, the junction contained 8 bases not matched to a gene. CDR3 length equals 14 residues. The germline CDR1 and CDR2 sequences are SGDLS and YYNGEE.

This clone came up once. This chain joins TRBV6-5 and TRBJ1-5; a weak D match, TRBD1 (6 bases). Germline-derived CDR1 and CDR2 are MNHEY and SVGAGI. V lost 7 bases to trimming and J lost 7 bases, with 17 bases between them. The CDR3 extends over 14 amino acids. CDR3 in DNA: TGTGCCAGCATCCTTGACAGGTTAGAACAGCCCCAGCATTTT. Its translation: CASILDRLEQPQHF.

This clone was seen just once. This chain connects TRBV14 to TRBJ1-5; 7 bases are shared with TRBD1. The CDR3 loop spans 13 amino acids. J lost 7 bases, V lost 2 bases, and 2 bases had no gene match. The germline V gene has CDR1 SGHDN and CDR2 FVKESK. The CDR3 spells CASSQSGGQPQHF. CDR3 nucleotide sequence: TGTGCCAGCAGCCAATCAGGGGGACAGCCCCAGCATTTT.

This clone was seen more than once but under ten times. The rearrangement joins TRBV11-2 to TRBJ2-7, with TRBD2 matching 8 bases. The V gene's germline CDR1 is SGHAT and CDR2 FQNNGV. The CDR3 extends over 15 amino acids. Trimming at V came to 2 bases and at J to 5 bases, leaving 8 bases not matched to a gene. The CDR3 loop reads CASSLRGGLGDEQYF. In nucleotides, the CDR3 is TGTGCCAGCAGCTTAAGGGGGGGACTAGGCGACGAGCAGTACTTC.

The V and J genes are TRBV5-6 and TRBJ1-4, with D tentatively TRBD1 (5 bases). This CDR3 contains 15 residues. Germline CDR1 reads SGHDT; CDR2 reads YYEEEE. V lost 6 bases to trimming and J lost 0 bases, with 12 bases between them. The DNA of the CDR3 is TGTGCCAGCATCATGATGACAGCAACTAATGAAAAACTGTTTTTT. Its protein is CASIMMTATNEKLFF.

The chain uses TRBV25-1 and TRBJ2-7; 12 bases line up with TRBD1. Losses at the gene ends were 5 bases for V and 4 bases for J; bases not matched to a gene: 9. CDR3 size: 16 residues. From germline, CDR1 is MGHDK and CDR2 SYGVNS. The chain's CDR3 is CASSPPGQGAGYEQYF. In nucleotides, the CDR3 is TGTGCCAGCAGTCCCCCGGGACAGGGGGCGGGGTACGAGCAGTACTTC.

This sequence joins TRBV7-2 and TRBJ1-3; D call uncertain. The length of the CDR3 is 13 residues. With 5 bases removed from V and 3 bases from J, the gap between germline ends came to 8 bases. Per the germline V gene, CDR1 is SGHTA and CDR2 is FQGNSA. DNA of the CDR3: TGTGCCAGCAGCAAAACTAATGGAAACACCATATATTTT. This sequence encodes CASSKTNGNTIYF.

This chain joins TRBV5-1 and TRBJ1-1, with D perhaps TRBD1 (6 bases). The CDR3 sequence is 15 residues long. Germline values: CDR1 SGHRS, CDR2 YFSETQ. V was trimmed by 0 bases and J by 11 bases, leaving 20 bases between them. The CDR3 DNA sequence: TGCGCCAGCAGCTTGGGAGGGGGAACCCCTATGGCGGCTTTCTTT. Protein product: CASSLGGGTPMAAFF.

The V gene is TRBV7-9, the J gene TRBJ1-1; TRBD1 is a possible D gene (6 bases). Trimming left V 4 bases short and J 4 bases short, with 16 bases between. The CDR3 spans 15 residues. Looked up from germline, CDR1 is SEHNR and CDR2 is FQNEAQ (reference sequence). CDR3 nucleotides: TGTGCCAGCAGCTCCTCGACCCAGGGGAGCACTGAAGCTTTCTTT. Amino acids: CASSSSTQGSTEAFF.

CDR3 region: CASSPQGARQPQHF. CDR3 nucleotide sequence: TGTGCCAGCAGCCCGCAGGGGGCTCGGCAGCCCCAGCATTTT. The chain recombines TRBV3-1 (or the pseudogene TRBV3-2) with TRBJ1-5; 8 bases map to TRBD1. The trim removed 4 bases at V and 7 bases at J, leaving 6 bases unmatched. This CDR3 has 14 amino acids. Germline assignment: CDR1 LGHDT and CDR2 YNNKEL (reference sequence).

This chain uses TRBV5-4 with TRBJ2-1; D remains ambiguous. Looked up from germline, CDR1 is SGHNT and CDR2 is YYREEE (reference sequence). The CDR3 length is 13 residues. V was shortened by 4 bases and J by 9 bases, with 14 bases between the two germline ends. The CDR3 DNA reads TGTGCCAGCAGCCCTCCTTCTCGAGGTGAGCAGTTCTTC. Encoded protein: CASSPPSRGEQFF.

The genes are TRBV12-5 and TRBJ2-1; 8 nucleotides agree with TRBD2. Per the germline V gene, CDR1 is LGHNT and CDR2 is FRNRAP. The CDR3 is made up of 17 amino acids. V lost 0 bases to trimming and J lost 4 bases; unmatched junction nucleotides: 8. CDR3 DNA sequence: TGTGCTAGTGGTTTGGTGTACGCGGGGGGCCTTTACAATGAGCAGTTCTTC. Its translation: CASGLVYAGGLYNEQFF.

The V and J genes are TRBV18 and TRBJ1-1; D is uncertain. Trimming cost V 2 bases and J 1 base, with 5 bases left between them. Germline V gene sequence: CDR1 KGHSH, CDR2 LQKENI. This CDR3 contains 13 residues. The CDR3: CASSPDSNTEAFF. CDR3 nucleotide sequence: TGTGCCAGCTCACCAGACTCGAACACTGAAGCTTTCTTT. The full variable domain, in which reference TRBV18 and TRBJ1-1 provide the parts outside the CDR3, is NAGVMQNPRHLVRRRGQEARLRCSPMKGHSHVYWYRQLPEEGLKFMVYLQKENIIDESGMPKERFSAEFPKEGPSILRIQQVVRGDSAAYFCASSPDSNTEAFFGQGTRLTVV.

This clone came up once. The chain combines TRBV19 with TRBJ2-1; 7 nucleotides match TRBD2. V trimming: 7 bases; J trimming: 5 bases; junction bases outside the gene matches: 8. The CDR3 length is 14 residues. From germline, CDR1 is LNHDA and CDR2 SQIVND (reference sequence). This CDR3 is CASTLLADDNEQFF. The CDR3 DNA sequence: TGTGCCAGTACCCTGCTAGCGGATGACAATGAGCAGTTCTTC.

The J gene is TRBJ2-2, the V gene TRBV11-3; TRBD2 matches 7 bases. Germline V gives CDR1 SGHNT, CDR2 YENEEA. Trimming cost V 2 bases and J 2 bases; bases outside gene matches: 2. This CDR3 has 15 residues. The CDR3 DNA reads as TGTGCCAGCAGCTTAAGCGGGGTAAACACCGGGGAGCTGTTTTTT. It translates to CASSLSGVNTGELFF.

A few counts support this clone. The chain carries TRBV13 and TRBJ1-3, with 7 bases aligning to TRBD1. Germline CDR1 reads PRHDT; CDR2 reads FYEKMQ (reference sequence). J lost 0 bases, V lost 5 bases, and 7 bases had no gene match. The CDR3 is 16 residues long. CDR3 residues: CASSPLQGTSGNTIYF. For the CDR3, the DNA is TGTGCCAGCAGCCCCCTACAGGGGACCTCTGGAAACACCATATATTTT.

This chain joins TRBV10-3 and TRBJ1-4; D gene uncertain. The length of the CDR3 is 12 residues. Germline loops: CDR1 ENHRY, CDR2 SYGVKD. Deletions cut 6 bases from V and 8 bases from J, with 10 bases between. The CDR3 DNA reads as TGTGCCATCAGAATAGGAGAGGAAAAACTGTTTTTT. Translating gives CAIRIGEEKLFF.

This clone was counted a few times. Here the CDR3 reads CASSLLDRGTGELFF. The CDR3 region has the DNA TGTGCCAGCAGTTTATTGGACAGGGGGACCGGGGAGCTGTTTTTT. V usage is TRBV27 and J usage is TRBJ2-2; TRBD1 matches 10 bases. CDR1 is MNHEY, CDR2 SMNVEV, per germline (reference sequence). Losses at the gene ends were 1 base for V and 5 bases for J; bases not matched to a gene: 1. CDR3 length equals 15 residues.

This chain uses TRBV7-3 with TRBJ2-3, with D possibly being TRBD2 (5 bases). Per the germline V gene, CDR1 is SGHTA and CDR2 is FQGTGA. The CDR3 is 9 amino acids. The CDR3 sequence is CKRTDTQYF. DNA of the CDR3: TGTAAGCGGACGGATACGCAGTATTTT.

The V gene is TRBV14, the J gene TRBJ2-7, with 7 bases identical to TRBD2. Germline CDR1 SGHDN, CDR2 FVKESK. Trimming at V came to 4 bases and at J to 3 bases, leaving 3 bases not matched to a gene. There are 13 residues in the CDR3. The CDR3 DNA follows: TGTGCCAGCAGCCCCGCGGGGGTCTACGAGCAGTACTTC. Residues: CASSPAGVYEQYF.